Listed below are T cell receptor beta chains from one sample, sequenced in a study of blood T cells in healthy people across ages. TCRdb reanalysed the 5' RACE reads using MiXCR and keeps one entry per CDR3 protein. Of about 800,000 distinct CDR3 sequences in the sample, about 62% were seen once. What was sequenced was blood. The receptors here all came from a man under 40 in good health. Both conserved end residues are part of each CDR3. Fields, in order: J gene, V gene, clone size, D gene, CDR3 protein, CDR3 DNA. D genes are given only for firm matches. Clone size is shown for a subset of rows, as once, few, many or a class of expanded clone.

J: TRBJ1-5; V: TRBV3-1; size: NA; D: NA; CDR3: CASSQDLFLQPQHF; DNA: TGTGCCAGCAGCCAAGATTTGTTTTTGCAGCCCCAGCATTTT
J: TRBJ1-2; V: TRBV10-3; size: NA; D: TRBD1; CDR3: CAISDSRDSDGYTF; DNA: TGTGCCATCAGTGATAGCCGGGACAGCGATGGCTACACCTTC
J: TRBJ1-1; V: TRBV25-1; size: NA; D: NA; CDR3: CASRSRGANTEAFF; DNA: TGTGCCAGCAGAAGCCGGGGGGCGAACACTGAAGCTTTCTTT
J: TRBJ2-7; V: TRBV20-1; size: NA; D: TRBD2; CDR3: CSARRLAGGVYEQYF; DNA: TGCAGTGCTAGACGGCTAGCGGGAGGAGTCTACGAGCAGTACTTC
J: TRBJ2-3; V: TRBV7-2; size: NA; D: NA; CDR3: CASSLGQPHTDTQYF; DNA: TGTGCCAGCAGCTTAGGGCAGCCACACACAGATACGCAGTATTTT
J: TRBJ1-2; V: TRBV20-1; size: few; D: NA; CDR3: CSATLIGQPIYGYTF; DNA: TGCAGTGCTACATTAATTGGACAGCCTATCTATGGCTACACCTTC
J: TRBJ1-1; V: TRBV27; size: NA; D: NA; CDR3: CASHSITGSTEAFF; DNA: TGTGCCAGCCATTCAATTACAGGGAGCACTGAAGCTTTCTTT
J: TRBJ2-7; V: TRBV21-1; size: NA; D: NA; CDR3: CARIRDEQYF; DNA: TGTGCCAGAATCAGGGACGAGCAGTACTTC
J: TRBJ2-1; V: TRBV18; size: NA; D: TRBD2; CDR3: CASSPPSRGEPEQFF; DNA: TGTGCCAGCTCACCACCGTCTCGGGGGGAACCTGAGCAGTTCTTC
J: TRBJ1-1; V: TRBV30; size: NA; D: NA; CDR3: CAWSEQRGAFF; DNA: TGTGCCTGGAGTGAGCAGAGGGGAGCTTTCTTT
J: TRBJ2-1; V: TRBV15; size: once; D: TRBD2; CDR3: CATSRASGTSGGEQFF; DNA: TGTGCCACCAGCAGAGCCTCCGGGACTAGCGGAGGAGAGCAGTTCTTC
J: TRBJ2-7; V: TRBV3-1; size: NA; D: NA; CDR3: CASSQSGPYEQYF; DNA: TGTGCCAGCAGCCAATCCGGTCCCTACGAGCAGTACTTC
J: TRBJ1-5; V: TRBV7-2; size: few; D: NA; CDR3: CASSLVGPAGGQPQHF; DNA: TGTGCCAGCAGCTTAGTTGGCCCGGCGGGAGGACAGCCCCAGCATTTT
J: TRBJ1-6; V: TRBV6-1; size: NA; D: TRBD1; CDR3: CASSEDRGLTPLHF; DNA: TGTGCCAGCAGTGAGGACAGGGGACTGACACCCCTCCACTTT
J: TRBJ1-2; V: TRBV29-1; size: NA; D: NA; CDR3: CSVEYRDYSYTF; DNA: TGCAGCGTTGAATACAGGGATTATAGCTACACCTTC
J: TRBJ2-7; V: TRBV7-2; size: NA; D: NA; CDR3: CASRSGSYEQYF; DNA: TGTGCCTCCCGGTCGGGGTCCTACGAGCAGTACTTC
J: TRBJ2-1; V: TRBV19; size: few; D: NA; CDR3: CASSITRNEQFF; DNA: TGTGCCAGTAGTATCACACGCAATGAGCAGTTCTTC
J: TRBJ1-3; V: TRBV5-1; size: NA; D: NA; CDR3: CASSLSGGAGNTIYF; DNA: TGCGCCAGCAGCTTATCGGGGGGAGCTGGAAACACCATATATTTT
J: TRBJ2-5; V: TRBV15; size: few; D: NA; CDR3: CATSRDRLSRQETQYF; DNA: TGTGCCACCAGCAGAGATCGGCTTAGCAGGCAAGAGACCCAGTACTTC
J: TRBJ2-3; V: TRBV5-1; size: NA; D: TRBD2; CDR3: CASSSGLVGSTDTQYF; DNA: TGCGCCAGCAGCTCCGGACTAGTAGGTAGCACAGATACGCAGTATTTT
J: TRBJ1-2; V: TRBV7-2; size: NA; D: NA; CDR3: CASSSPPGGNYGYTF; DNA: TGTGCCAGCAGCTCACCACCTGGAGGGAACTATGGCTACACCTTC
J: TRBJ2-7; V: TRBV7-8; size: NA; D: TRBD2; CDR3: CASSIGLASYEQYF; DNA: TGTGCCAGCAGCATAGGACTAGCGTCCTACGAGCAGTACTTC
J: TRBJ1-2; V: TRBV12-3/TRBV12-4; size: NA; D: TRBD1; CDR3: CASSFSQGVGYTF; DNA: TGTGCCAGCAGTTTCTCACAGGGGGTTGGCTACACCTTC
J: TRBJ2-7; V: TRBV20-1; size: NA; D: NA; CDR3: CSASFQGNGGVYEQYF; DNA: TGCAGTGCTAGTTTTCAGGGTAACGGCGGGGTCTACGAGCAGTACTTC
J: TRBJ2-7; V: TRBV4-3; size: NA; D: TRBD2; CDR3: CASSQASGPYEQYF; DNA: TGCGCCAGCAGCCAAGCTAGCGGGCCCTACGAGCAGTACTTC
J: TRBJ2-1; V: TRBV7-6; size: NA; D: NA; CDR3: CASSSSLGNEQFF; DNA: TGTGCCAGCAGCTCAAGTCTGGGGAATGAGCAGTTCTTC
J: TRBJ1-5; V: TRBV9; size: few; D: NA; CDR3: CASSPRQNPQPQHF; DNA: TGTGCCAGCAGCCCACGACAGAATCCTCAGCCCCAGCATTTT
J: TRBJ2-1; V: TRBV7-9; size: few; D: TRBD1; CDR3: CASSFGDREFF; DNA: TGTGCCAGCAGCTTCGGGGACAGAGAGTTCTTC
J: TRBJ2-4; V: TRBV3-1; size: NA; D: TRBD2; CDR3: CASSQTSGGAAINIQYF; DNA: TGTGCCAGCAGCCAGACTAGCGGGGGGGCCGCCATAAACATTCAGTACTTC
J: TRBJ2-4; V: TRBV10-3; size: many; D: TRBD1; CDR3: CAISVSETGGAQYF; DNA: TGTGCCATCAGTGTCTCTGAGACAGGGGGCGCTCAGTACTTC
J: TRBJ2-3; V: TRBV7-2; size: few; D: NA; CDR3: CASSMPSTDTQYF; DNA: TGTGCCAGCAGCATGCCGTCCACAGATACGCAGTATTTT
J: TRBJ1-2; V: TRBV7-9; size: NA; D: TRBD1; CDR3: CASSLMDRGDGYTF; DNA: TGTGCCAGCAGCTTGATGGACAGGGGCGATGGCTACACCTTC
J: TRBJ2-5; V: TRBV7-2; size: few; D: TRBD2; CDR3: CASSLAWRGGDQETQYF; DNA: TGTGCCAGCAGCTTAGCGTGGCGCGGGGGAGACCAAGAGACCCAGTACTTC
J: TRBJ1-1; V: TRBV7-2; size: few; D: NA; CDR3: CASTNRKTRGDAFF; DNA: TGTGCCAGCACCAATCGTAAAACTCGTGGTGACGCTTTCTTT
J: TRBJ1-4; V: TRBV6-5; size: NA; D: NA; CDR3: CASSTRDTSWEKLFF; DNA: TGTGCCAGCAGTACGCGGGACACGTCTTGGGAAAAACTGTTTTTT
J: TRBJ2-1; V: TRBV3-1; size: NA; D: TRBD2; CDR3: CASSPGLAVSSYNEQFF; DNA: TGTGCCAGCAGCCCGGGACTAGCGGTGAGCTCCTACAATGAGCAGTTCTTC
J: TRBJ2-7; V: TRBV20-1; size: once; D: NA; CDR3: CSARGSYGWGEQYF; DNA: TGCAGTGCTAGAGGGTCTTACGGGTGGGGCGAGCAGTACTTC
J: TRBJ1-2; V: TRBV20-1; size: few; D: NA; CDR3: CSARATGLTGGGYTF; DNA: TGCAGTGCTAGAGCAACAGGGCTTACCGGGGGAGGCTACACCTTC
J: TRBJ2-7; V: TRBV20-1; size: NA; D: NA; CDR3: CSAEGGNLGEQYF; DNA: TGCAGTGCCGAGGGGGGGAACTTGGGCGAGCAGTACTTC
J: TRBJ2-3; V: TRBV12-3/TRBV12-4; size: few; D: NA; CDR3: CASSLPANTQYF; DNA: TGTGCCAGCAGTCTCCCGGCGAATACGCAGTATTTT
J: TRBJ2-3; V: TRBV4-3; size: NA; D: NA; CDR3: CASSLGRPGTDTQYF; DNA: TGCGCCAGCAGTCTCGGCCGACCGGGTACAGATACGCAGTATTTT
J: TRBJ2-1; V: TRBV20-1; size: few; D: TRBD2; CDR3: CSASSGRGSSNEQFF; DNA: TGCAGTGCTTCGAGCGGGAGAGGTTCGAGCAATGAGCAGTTCTTC
J: TRBJ2-7; V: TRBV7-6; size: NA; D: NA; CDR3: CASSSTMGYEQYF; DNA: TGTGCCAGCAGCTCGACTATGGGCTACGAGCAGTACTTC
J: TRBJ2-3; V: TRBV7-9; size: NA; D: TRBD2; CDR3: CASSPRAGGLADTQYF; DNA: TGTGCCAGCAGCCCTAGAGCGGGGGGCCTCGCCGATACGCAGTATTTT
J: TRBJ1-1; V: TRBV11-2; size: NA; D: NA; CDR3: CASSLGTDTEAFF; DNA: TGTGCCAGCAGCCTCGGGACTGACACTGAAGCTTTCTTT
J: TRBJ2-5; V: TRBV15; size: NA; D: NA; CDR3: CATSRAWGEETQYF; DNA: TGTGCCACCAGCAGGGCGTGGGGGGAAGAGACCCAGTACTTC
J: TRBJ2-3; V: TRBV29-1; size: NA; D: NA; CDR3: CSVEERAQYF; DNA: TGCAGCGTTGAGGAGAGGGCGCAGTATTTT
J: TRBJ2-7; V: TRBV27; size: NA; D: NA; CDR3: CASRRPFGPPGYYEQYF; DNA: TGTGCCAGTCGTCGCCCCTTCGGCCCACCCGGGTACTACGAGCAGTACTTC
J: TRBJ2-7; V: TRBV28; size: few; D: NA; CDR3: CASSPIIRPTYEQYF; DNA: TGTGCCAGCAGCCCCATTATACGACCTACCTACGAGCAGTACTTC
J: TRBJ2-1; V: TRBV4-3; size: NA; D: NA; CDR3: CASSQDQTAREQFF; DNA: TGCGCCAGCAGCCAAGACCAGACGGCTAGGGAGCAGTTCTTC
J: TRBJ2-7; V: TRBV20-1; size: NA; D: NA; CDR3: CSVVKGTFYEQYF; DNA: TGCAGCGTTGTTAAAGGGACCTTCTACGAGCAGTACTTC
J: TRBJ2-7; V: TRBV4-1; size: NA; D: NA; CDR3: CASSQGEFSYEQYF; DNA: TGCGCCAGCAGCCAAGGGGAGTTTAGCTACGAGCAGTACTTC
J: TRBJ1-4; V: TRBV20-1; size: NA; D: NA; CDR3: CSAVDGGGSEKLFF; DNA: TGCAGTGCTGTCGATGGGGGGGGGAGTGAAAAACTGTTTTTT
J: TRBJ2-4; V: TRBV20-1; size: NA; D: NA; CDR3: CSASYPQNIQYF; DNA: TGCAGTGCTAGTTATCCCCAAAACATTCAGTACTTC
J: TRBJ1-2; V: TRBV2; size: NA; D: NA; CDR3: CASPVGRNGNGGYTF; DNA: TGTGCCTCTCCGGTCGGGAGGAACGGTAACGGTGGCTACACCTTC